Given below is one T cell receptor (beta chain) in context. Its antigen is currently unknown. The record originates from a study of blood T cells in healthy people across ages. This CDR3 has 17 amino acids. CDR1 is MGHRA and CDR2 is YSYEKL in the germline V gene. After removal of 4 bases from V and 0 bases from J, the junction contained 7 bases not matched to a gene. Study conclusions and caveats: In the absence of known donor CMV status, changes in expanded clonotypes were possibly confounded.

The authors drew 7.5 to 10 milliliters of peripheral blood from each donor. At least 6.5 million PBMCs were isolated per sample. The use of a sample-barcoded 5' primer and a J-beta primer mix characterized a second PCR of about 7 to 12 cycles. TCRdb ran MiXCR on the 5' RACE reads and lists one entry per CDR3 protein. The sample holds about 1.8 million distinct CDR3 sequences, about 49% seen once. J is TRBJ2-1 and V is TRBV4-1; the match to TRBD1 covers 9 bases. This clonotype was obtained from a woman between 35 and 50 years old in good health. Source material: blood. The DNA for the CDR3 is TGCGCCAGCAGCCTAGAGACAGGGGGTAGCTCCTACAATGAGCAGTTCTTC. Translation gives CASSLETGGSSYNEQFF.